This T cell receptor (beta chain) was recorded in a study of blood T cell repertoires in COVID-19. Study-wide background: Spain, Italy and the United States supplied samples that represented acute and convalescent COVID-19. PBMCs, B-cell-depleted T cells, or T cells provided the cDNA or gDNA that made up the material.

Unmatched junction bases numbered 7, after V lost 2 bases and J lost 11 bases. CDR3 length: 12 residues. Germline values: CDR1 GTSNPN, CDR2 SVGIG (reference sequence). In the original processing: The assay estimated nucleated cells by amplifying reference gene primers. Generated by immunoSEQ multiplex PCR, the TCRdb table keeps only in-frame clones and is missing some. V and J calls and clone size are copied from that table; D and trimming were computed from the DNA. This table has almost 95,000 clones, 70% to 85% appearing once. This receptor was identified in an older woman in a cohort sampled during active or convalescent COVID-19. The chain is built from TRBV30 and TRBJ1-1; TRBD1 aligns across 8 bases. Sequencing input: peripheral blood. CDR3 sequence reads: CAWSSGQGRAFF. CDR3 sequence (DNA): TGTGCCTGGAGTTCCGGACAGGGTCGGGCTTTCTTT.